This TCR beta chain stems from a study of blood T cells in healthy people across ages. Findings of the study overall: Naive CD4+ cells and diversity were both higher in long-lived donors than in aged donors. In the absence of known donor CMV status, changes in expanded clonotypes were possibly confounded.

Sample-barcoded 5' priming and a J-beta primer mix drove a second PCR of roughly 6 to 12 cycles. TCRdb passed the 5' RACE reads through MiXCR, listing each CDR3 protein once. The sample contains more than 700,000 distinct CDR3 sequences, about 53% of which appear only once. The authors extracted at least 6 micrograms of total RNA per sample. CDR1 and CDR2 (germline): SGHRS, YFSETQ. The CDR3 runs to 14 residues. V was clipped by 0 bases and J by 2 bases, with 7 bases between them. About this clonotype: The antigen remains unidentified.

Sequencing was carried out using blood. The rearrangement links TRBV5-1 to TRBJ2-3; the D is unclear. This clonotype originated in an older man in good health. This chain's CDR3 is CASSLGEVTDTQYF. The CDR3 DNA reads as TGCGCCAGCAGCTTGGGAGAGGTCACAGATACGCAGTATTTT.